What follows are 10 T cell receptor beta chains derived from one specimen sequenced in a study of T cell responses to AZD1222 COVID-19 vaccine. TCRdb's copy holds only in-frame clones and misses some; the assay was immunoSEQ multiplex PCR. The table shows fewer than 150,000 clones, with 80% to 90% occurring only once. The source material was peripheral blood, sampled 28 days after the second AZD1222 dose. Receptors were obtained from an adult who received the AZD1222 COVID-19 vaccine.

The chain employs TRBV19 and TRBJ2-7; possibly TRBD1 or TRBD2 for D (5 bases each). Germline V gene data show CDR1 as LNHDA and CDR2 as SQIVND (reference sequence). The CDR3 contains 16 residues. V lost 4 bases to trimming and J lost 1 base, with 17 bases between them. CDR3 DNA sequence: TGTGCCAGTAGTAGATCGGGGCAGGGTCCTTCCTACGAGCAGTACTTC. Its translation is CASSRSGQGPSYEQYF.

The gene calls are TRBV7-2 and TRBJ2-7, with TRBD1 matching over 9 bases. The junction had 5 bases not matched to a gene; V was cut back by 7 bases and J by 4 bases. CDR1 and CDR2 (germline): SGHTA, FQGNSA. The CDR3 loop spans 13 amino acids. CDR3 DNA sequence: TGTGCCAGCACCGGGACAGGGCGGTACGAGCAGTACTTC. Its protein product is CASTGTGRYEQYF.

V and J are TRBV4-1 and TRBJ2-2; TRBD1 matches at 9 bases. Per germline, CDR1 MGHRA and CDR2 YSYEKL. The CDR3 length is 17 residues. V lost 0 bases, J lost 5 bases, and 7 bases stayed unmatched. Here the CDR3 DNA reads TGCGCCAGCAGCCAAGAGGGGGGACAGGGCTTAACCGGGGAGCTGTTTTTT. Translation gives CASSQEGGQGLTGELFF.

The V gene is TRBV13, the J gene TRBJ1-5, with D tentatively TRBD1 (6 bases). Trimming removed 5 bases from V and 4 bases from J, with 12 bases in between. The germline gives CDR1 PRHDT, CDR2 FYEKMQ (reference sequence). The CDR3 sequence is 14 residues long. In nucleotides, the CDR3 is TGTGCCAGCAGCCCAGGACAGCAAAATCAGCCCCAGCATTTT. Translating gives CASSPGQQNQPQHF.

Written as DNA, the CDR3 is TGTGCCAGCAGCCAAGCCCAGGGCTATTATGGCTACACCTTC. Translated: CASSQAQGYYGYTF. V is TRBV3-1 (or the pseudogene TRBV3-2) and J is TRBJ1-2; a possible D gene is TRBD1 (5 bases). The V and J ends lost 1 base and 5 bases respectively, with 11 bases between them. The CDR3 is 14 residues long. Germline V gene lookup returns CDR1 LGHDT and CDR2 YNNKEL (reference sequence).

The chain combines TRBV7-2 with TRBJ1-1, with a weak D call TRBD1 (6 bases). The V end lost 5 bases, the J end lost 1 base, and 14 bases lay between the germline ends. Germline V gives CDR1 SGHTA, CDR2 FQGNSA. The CDR3 loop spans 15 amino acids. DNA of the CDR3: TGTGCCAGCAGCCCTACCCCGGACAGGAACACTGAAGCTTTCTTT. Amino acids: CASSPTPDRNTEAFF.

This chain uses TRBV11-2 with TRBJ2-1; D gene uncertain. Deletions cut 5 bases from V and 2 bases from J, with 13 bases between. Germline V gives CDR1 SGHAT, CDR2 FQNNGV. The length of the CDR3 is 15 residues. The CDR3 DNA follows: TGTGCCAGCAGCCTGGACCAGACCCCCTACAATGAGCAGTTCTTC. The encoded protein is CASSLDQTPYNEQFF.

The chain has TRBV30 and TRBJ1-1; possibly TRBD1 for D (5 bases). CDR1 is GTSNPN and CDR2 is SVGIG in the germline V gene (reference sequence). Trimming pared 8 bases from V and 9 bases from J, leaving 13 bases between. This CDR3 region has 10 residues. This CDR3 is CAGSQGQAFF. As DNA, the CDR3 is TGTGCCGGAAGTCAGGGACAAGCTTTCTTT.

The rearrangement joins TRBV3-1 (or the pseudogene TRBV3-2) to TRBJ1-2; tentatively, D is TRBD1 (5 bases). This CDR3 has 16 amino acids. Germline loops: CDR1 LGHDT, CDR2 YNNKEL (reference sequence). Trimming removed 4 bases at V and 8 bases at J, with 23 bases between. DNA for the CDR3: TGTGCCAGCAGCCCCGGTCGGGGGTTCGGTTACATGGGCTACACCTTC. This codes for CASSPGRGFGYMGYTF.

V and J are TRBV6-5 and TRBJ2-5; 7 positions agree with TRBD2. There are 15 residues in the CDR3. J lost 3 bases, V lost 6 bases, and 10 bases had no gene match. Looked up from germline, CDR1 is MNHEY and CDR2 is SVGAGI. The CDR3 sequence: CASRSGLESEETQYF. The CDR3 DNA sequence: TGTGCCAGCAGATCTGGACTAGAGAGCGAAGAGACCCAGTACTTC.